Listed here are 10 T cell receptor beta chains from one sample, sequenced in a study of shared clonotypes between healthy human individuals. CD45RO-negative CD8 cells positively selected for CCR7 made up the naive population, which excluded terminally differentiated effector memory CD45RA+ cells. Profiled with immunoSEQ multiplex PCR; TCRdb holds only in-frame clones, not every one. The sample has about 1,900,000 clones; about 95% are singletons. The material sequenced was naive CD8+ T cells sorted from blood. These receptor sequences come from a man between 18 and 35 years old in good health.

J is TRBJ1-4 and V is TRBV6-5; 8 bases map to TRBD1. J lost 7 bases, V lost 5 bases, and 6 bases had no gene match. The CDR3 has 14 residues. The V gene's germline CDR1 is MNHEY and CDR2 SVGAGI. The CDR3 nucleotides are TGTGCCAGCAGTATGACAGGGGAGGCTGAAAAACTGTTTTTT. Translating gives CASSMTGEAEKLFF.

This clone was recorded once. The chain uses TRBV27 and TRBJ2-7; 8 bases are shared with TRBD1. With V trimmed by 5 bases and J by 2 bases, 11 bases remained unmatched. The germline V gene has CDR1 MNHEY and CDR2 SMNVEV (reference sequence). The CDR3 runs 16 residues. Here the CDR3 reads CASSPITPGGTYEQYF. The CDR3 DNA reads as TGTGCCAGCAGTCCAATAACCCCAGGGGGCACCTACGAGCAGTACTTC.

V is TRBV5-1 and J is TRBJ1-1; possible D gene TRBD1, 5 bases. Per germline, CDR1 SGHRS and CDR2 YFSETQ. Trimming removed 1 base at V and 3 bases at J, with 13 bases between. The CDR3 sequence is 15 residues long. The CDR3 here is CASSLLWGDDTEAFF. The DNA for the CDR3 is TGCGCCAGCAGCTTGTTGTGGGGGGACGACACTGAAGCTTTCTTT. Filled out from reference TRBV5-1 and TRBJ1-1, the complete variable domain reads KAGVTQTPRYLIKTRGQQVTLSCSPISGHRSVSWYQQTPGQGLQFLFEYFSETQRNKGNFPGRFSGRQFSNSRSEMNVSTLELGDSALYLCASSLLWGDDTEAFFGQGTRLTVV.

The CDR3 region has the DNA TGTGCCAGTAGTATAGTGGCCAGGGGGCTGTTCGATGAGCAGTTCTTC. This encodes CASSIVARGLFDEQFF. The gene calls are TRBV19 and TRBJ2-1; 8 nucleotides agree with TRBD1. The junction had 10 bases not matched to a gene; V was cut back by 1 base and J by 8 bases. The CDR3 is 16 amino acids. Germline-derived CDR1 and CDR2 are LNHDA and SQIVND (reference sequence).

The chain recombines TRBV28 with TRBJ2-6, with no clear D. Germline lookup yields CDR1 MDHEN and CDR2 SYDVKM. Trimming took off 6 bases at V and 0 bases at J, with 9 bases between the two ends. CDR3 length: 15 amino acids. The CDR3 is CASSPPHSGANVLTF. Here the CDR3 DNA reads TGTGCCAGCAGCCCCCCTCACTCTGGGGCCAACGTCCTGACTTTC.

Concerning this clone itself: In the same sample, other DNA sequences code for this CDR3. The gene calls are TRBV9 and TRBJ2-7, with 9 bases matching TRBD1. CDR3 length: 14 residues. V gave up 0 bases and J gave up 5 bases; unmatched junction bases: 3. Looked up from germline, CDR1 is SGDLS and CDR2 is YYNGEE. This CDR3 reads CASSVGDRVHEQYF. CDR3 DNA: TGTGCCAGCAGCGTAGGGGACAGGGTTCACGAGCAGTACTTC.

The J gene is TRBJ1-4, the V gene TRBV2; D possibly corresponds to TRBD1 (5 bases). Trimming left V 7 bases short and J 0 bases short, with 12 bases between. The CDR3 loop spans 15 amino acids. CDR1 SNHLY and CDR2 FYNNEI come from the germline V gene. The CDR3 reads CASNAAGPTNEKLFF. CDR3 nucleotide sequence: TGTGCCAGCAACGCCGCAGGGCCAACTAATGAAAAACTGTTTTTT.

In regard to this clone: Other DNA sequences in the sample encode the same CDR3. The chain links TRBV30 to TRBJ1-5; 8 nucleotides agree with TRBD1. Unmatched junction bases numbered 5, after V lost 3 bases and J lost 4 bases. The germline V gene encodes CDR1 GTSNPN and CDR2 SVGIG (reference sequence). CDR3 length: 14 amino acids. CDR3 in amino acids: CAWSSGTGNQPQHF. The CDR3 DNA follows: TGTGCCTGGAGCTCCGGGACAGGTAATCAGCCCCAGCATTTT.

This clone was recorded once. This rearrangement joins TRBV11-2 to TRBJ1-4, with a tentative D call TRBD1 (5 bases). This CDR3 spans 18 amino acids. Trimming took 1 base from V and 0 from J, leaving 15 bases between them. Germline CDR1 SGHAT, CDR2 FQNNGV. The CDR3 DNA sequence: TGTGCCAGCAGCTTAGGCCCCCTCGGGGGTCCAACTAATGAAAAACTGTTTTTT. This translates into CASSLGPLGGPTNEKLFF. The full variable domain, in which reference TRBV11-2 and TRBJ1-4 provide the parts outside the CDR3, is EAGVAQSPRYKIIEKRQSVAFWCNPISGHATLYWYQQILGQGPKLLIQFQNNGVVDDSQLPKDRFSAERLKGVDSTLKIQPAKLEDSAVYLCASSLGPLGGPTNEKLFFGSGTQLSVL.

In the case of this clone: Other DNA sequences from this sample encode an identical CDR3 as well. The chain employs TRBV13 and TRBJ2-1, with 7 bases lining up with TRBD2. The V gene end was trimmed by 5 bases and the J gene end by 7 bases; junction bases not matched to a gene: 2. The length of the CDR3 is 12 residues. Per germline, CDR1 PRHDT and CDR2 FYEKMQ (reference sequence). CDR3 coding DNA: TGTGCCAGCAGCCCCGGGGGGAATGAGCAGTTCTTC. It encodes CASSPGGNEQFF. The full variable domain, completed using reference TRBV13 and TRBJ2-1, is AAGVIQSPRHLIKEKRETATLKCYPIPRHDTVYWYQQGPGQDPQFLISFYEKMQSDKGSIPDRFSAQQFSDYHSELNMSSLELGDSALYFCASSPGGNEQFFGPGTRLTVL.